This T cell receptor beta chain was retrieved from a study of blood T cell repertoires in COVID-19. Study at large: COVID-19 samples collected from the United States, Italy and Spain covered acute and convalescent phases.

Authors' analysis steps: It was from reference gene primer amplification that nucleated cell counts were estimated. The table came from immunoSEQ multiplex PCR; TCRdb's copy has only in-frame clones and leaves some out. V, J and clone size were drawn from that table, and D and trimming were deduced from the DNA. The table lists tens of thousands of clones, 85% to 90% of them singletons. Germline CDR1 is SGHAT and CDR2 is FQNNGV. The CDR3 sequence is 17 residues long. The germline V and J ends were trimmed by 5 bases and 1 base, with 19 bases remaining between them. The sequence was collected from a man aged 25 to 40 with active or convalescent COVID-19. The chain couples TRBV11-2 to TRBJ2-3; D might be TRBD2 (6 bases). Sequenced material: peripheral blood. CDR3 sequence reads: CASSPIRRRGGTDTQYF. As DNA, the CDR3 is TGTGCCAGCAGCCCGATTAGGCGGCGGGGTGGCACAGATACGCAGTATTTT. Full variable domain (missing parts from reference TRBV11-2 and TRBJ2-3): EAGVAQSPRYKIIEKRQSVAFWCNPISGHATLYWYQQILGQGPKLLIQFQNNGVVDDSQLPKDRFSAERLKGVDSTLKIQPAKLEDSAVYLCASSPIRRRGGTDTQYFGPGTRLTVL.